This is a list of T cell receptor beta chains from one sample in a study of blood T cells in healthy people across ages. TCRdb processed the 5' RACE reads anew with MiXCR; each CDR3 protein has one entry. This table holds around 1,500,000 distinct CDR3 sequences, about 43% found once. The sequencing input was blood. All receptors come from a woman between 18 and 29 years old in good health. CDR3s include the opening cysteine and the closing phenylalanine or tryptophan. The D gene is left open where the match is weak. Where a row states a size, it is once, few, many or the class of an expanded clone; other rows omit it.

NA	TRBV10-1	NA	TRBJ2-4	CASGNLDAGQYF	TGCGCCAGCGGAAACCTGGACGCCGGGCAGTACTTC
NA	TRBV12-3/TRBV12-4	NA	TRBJ1-5	CASSLVGNGNQPQHF	TGTGCCAGCAGTTTGGTAGGGAATGGCAATCAGCCCCAGCATTTT
TRBD1	TRBV6-5	NA	TRBJ1-2	CASSYSDRGDGYTF	TGTGCCAGCAGTTACTCGGACAGGGGTGATGGCTACACCTTC
TRBD1	TRBV5-5	NA	TRBJ2-7	CASSFTPRDRANEQYF	TGTGCCAGCAGCTTTACTCCTCGGGACAGGGCCAACGAGCAGTACTTC
NA	TRBV9	few	TRBJ1-2	CASSPSGVMGYGYTF	TGTGCCAGCAGCCCATCCGGGGTCATGGGCTATGGCTACACCTTC
NA	TRBV6-5	NA	TRBJ1-2	CASRPKWERNYGHTF	TGTGCCAGCAGACCCAAGTGGGAAAGGAACTATGGCCACACCTTC
NA	TRBV5-1	few	TRBJ1-6	CASSLGHSSYNSPLHF	TGCGCCAGCAGCTTGGGACATAGCTCCTATAATTCACCCCTCCACTTT
TRBD1	TRBV6-4	NA	TRBJ2-1	CASSPDRGPAYNEQFF	TGTGCCAGCAGTCCCGACAGGGGCCCAGCCTACAATGAGCAGTTCTTC
NA	TRBV15	few	TRBJ2-1	CATPHYNEQFF	TGTGCCACCCCGCACTACAATGAGCAGTTCTTC
NA	TRBV30	NA	TRBJ1-4	CAWARTTNEKLFF	TGTGCCTGGGCCCGCACAACTAATGAAAAACTGTTTTTT
TRBD2	TRBV7-2	many	TRBJ2-5	CASSSSGGETQYF	TGTGCCAGCAGTTCTAGCGGGGGCGAGACCCAGTACTTC
NA	TRBV15	NA	TRBJ2-7	CATSNSGPPEQYF	TGTGCCACCAGCAATTCCGGGCCACCAGAGCAGTACTTC
NA	TRBV3-1	few	TRBJ2-5	CASSQGDARETQYF	TGTGCCAGCAGCCAGGGGGACGCACGGGAGACCCAGTACTTC
TRBD2	TRBV12-3/TRBV12-4	NA	TRBJ2-7	CASSKTSGTSSYEQYF	TGTGCCAGCAGTAAGACTAGCGGGACCTCGTCCTACGAGCAGTACTTC
TRBD1	TRBV6-5	few	TRBJ1-1	CASSYLGQGSYQAFF	TGTGCCAGCAGTTACCTCGGACAGGGGAGTTATCAAGCTTTCTTT
NA	TRBV30	NA	TRBJ1-5	CAWSKGGSNQPQHF	TGTGCCTGGAGTAAGGGCGGGAGCAATCAGCCCCAGCATTTT
NA	TRBV29-1	few	TRBJ2-5	CSVEWGRAIQETQYF	TGCAGCGTTGAATGGGGCAGGGCTATTCAAGAGACCCAGTACTTC
NA	TRBV30	once	TRBJ1-1	CASNRVNTEAFF	TGTGCCAGCAACAGGGTGAACACTGAAGCTTTCTTT
TRBD2	TRBV29-1	NA	TRBJ2-1	CSGAGGLAGSETQFF	TGCAGCGGAGCAGGGGGACTAGCGGGATCGGAGACCCAGTTCTTC